This T cell receptor beta chain is drawn from a study of T cell responses to AZD1222 COVID-19 vaccine. Study-wide background: Analysis merged second doses at about 4 or about 12 weeks.

V shed 1 base and J shed 4 bases, with 17 bases lying between them. This CDR3 has 17 amino acids. Germline V lookup: CDR1 LGHNT, CDR2 FRNRAP. Generated by immunoSEQ multiplex PCR, the TCRdb table keeps only in-frame clones and is missing some. Of some 100,000 clones listed, about 85% were seen once; the top ten hold roughly 1.8%. General study results and limits: A mostly white British donor set with more females was recruited, and clonal diversity was possibly underestimated.

As concerns this clone: Its antigen is as yet unknown.

The rearrangement joins TRBV12-5 to TRBJ2-1, with D possibly matching TRBD1 (6 bases). This TCR was sampled from an adult in good health. Sequencing used peripheral blood, obtained on day 0 of AZD1222 vaccination. In nucleotides, the CDR3 is TGTGCTAGTGGTTTGGCCAACCTCGACAGGATGTACAATGAGCAGTTCTTC. This encodes CASGLANLDRMYNEQFF.